This TCR beta chain was documented in a study of blood T cell repertoires in COVID-19. All enrollees were roughly 18 to 89 years old and from 20 to 30 US areas. Germline V gene sequence: CDR1 WNHNN, CDR2 SYGVQD (reference sequence). The V and J ends lost 9 bases and 7 bases, in that order; junction bases with no gene match: 8. This CDR3 comprises 13 residues. Under the authors' procedure: Amplifying reference gene primers gave estimates of nucleated cell counts. Some clones are missing from TCRdb's copy, which holds only in-frame ones; the method was immunoSEQ multiplex PCR. The V and J calls and the clone size are those of that table, but D and trimming were determined from the DNA. The sample includes more than 150,000 clones, approximately 84% of them seen just once.

The TCR comes from a woman between 50 and 59 years old who had recovered from COVID-19. Sequences were obtained from PBMCs or T cells enriched from blood (not recorded which). The V gene is TRBV10-1, the J gene TRBJ1-5, with 8 bases matching TRBD1. The CDR3 here is CASSDRADQPQHF. The CDR3 DNA reads as TGCGCCAGTTCGGACAGGGCGGACCAGCCCCAGCATTTT.